This T cell receptor beta chain was sequenced during a study of siplizumab effects on memory and regulatory T cells. As concerns this clone: As yet, its antigen is unknown.

Germline-derived CDR1 and CDR2 are SEHNR and FQNEAQ (reference sequence). Unmatched junction bases numbered 6, after V lost 6 bases and J lost 1 base. The CDR3 spans 16 residues. Broader study findings: No naive or memory phenotype could be assigned to roughly 75-97% of proliferating clones. Significantly reduced by siplizumab was the cumulative frequency of alloreactive sequences, namely those traceable to unstimulated CD4+ memory cells. Whether the proliferating Tregs (from siplizumab cultures) were suppressive was not confirmed. Of the alloreactive clones, only a minor fraction mapped to unstimulated subsets.

Produced via immunoSEQ multiplex PCR; TCRdb's table is partial and in-frame only. The profile shows about 97,000 clones, about 90% of them singletons. The TCR originated in a human donor in good health. The chain recombines TRBV7-9 with TRBJ2-3; 11 nucleotides line up with TRBD1. The material sequenced was CD4+ T cells sorted from blood. Here the CDR3 reads CASRMDRGLGTDTQYF. CDR3 coding DNA: TGTGCCAGCAGAATGGACAGGGGGCTGGGCACAGATACGCAGTATTTT.